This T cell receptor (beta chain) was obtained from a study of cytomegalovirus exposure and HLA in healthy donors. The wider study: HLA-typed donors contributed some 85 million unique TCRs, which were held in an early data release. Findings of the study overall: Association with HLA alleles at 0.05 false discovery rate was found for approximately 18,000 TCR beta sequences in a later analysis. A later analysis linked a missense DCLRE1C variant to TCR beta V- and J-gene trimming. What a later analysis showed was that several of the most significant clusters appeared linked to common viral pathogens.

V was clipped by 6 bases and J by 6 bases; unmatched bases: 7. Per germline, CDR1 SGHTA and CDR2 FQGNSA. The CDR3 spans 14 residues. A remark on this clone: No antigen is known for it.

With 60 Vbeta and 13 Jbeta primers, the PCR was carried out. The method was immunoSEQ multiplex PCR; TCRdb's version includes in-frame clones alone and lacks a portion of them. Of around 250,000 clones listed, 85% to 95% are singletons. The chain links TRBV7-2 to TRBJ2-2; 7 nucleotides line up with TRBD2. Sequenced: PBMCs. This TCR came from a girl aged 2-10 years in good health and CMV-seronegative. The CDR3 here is CASRREGGSGELFF. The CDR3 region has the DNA TGTGCCAGCAGAAGGGAGGGAGGGTCCGGGGAGCTGTTTTTT.